This is a list of T cell receptor beta chains from one sample in a study of blood T cells in healthy people across ages. TCRdb recomputed calls from the 5' RACE reads with MiXCR, one row per CDR3 protein. This table has 1.5 million to 1.8 million distinct CDR3 sequences, around 40% appearing once. The sample was blood. The receptors shown here come from a woman between 18 and 30 years old in good health. Each CDR3 is given with its conserved first and last residue. The D gene is left open where the match is weak. A clone size is listed for some rows: how often the clone was seen (once, few, many), or a class if it is expanded.

v_call	d_call	j_call	clone_size	cdr3_nt	cdr3_aa
TRBV20-1	-	TRBJ2-1	few	TGCAGTGCTAAACTACCGAGCTATTACAATGAGCAGTTCTTC	CSAKLPSYYNEQFF
TRBV27	-	TRBJ2-1	few	TGTGCCAGCAGTTGGTCGGGGGCTAGCAGGACCTACAATGAGCAGTTCTTC	CASSWSGASRTYNEQFF
TRBV28	-	TRBJ2-7	-	TGTGCCAGCAGTTTGTGGAATGAGCAGTACTTC	CASSLWNEQYF
TRBV4-3	-	TRBJ2-1	few	TGCGCCAGCAGCCCAACTACTAGGAATAATGAGCAGTTCTTC	CASSPTTRNNEQFF
TRBV12-3/TRBV12-4	-	TRBJ1-5	-	TGTGCCAGCAGCGATCACAGTAATCAGCCCCAGCATTTT	CASSDHSNQPQHF
TRBV6-4	-	TRBJ2-1	-	TGTGCCAGCAGCGACCCCCTTCGAGGTGAGCAGTTCTTC	CASSDPLRGEQFF
TRBV20-1	TRBD1	TRBJ2-5	few	TGCAGTGCTAAACACAGGGGGCCTGAGACCCAGTACTTC	CSAKHRGPETQYF
TRBV7-2	TRBD2	TRBJ2-3	-	TGTGCCAGCAGCCCTACTCTAGCGGGAGTCCAAGATACGCAGTATTTT	CASSPTLAGVQDTQYF
TRBV4-3	-	TRBJ1-2	-	TGCGCCAGCAGCCAAGATGTTGGTCTTTCTAGGGGCTACACCTTC	CASSQDVGLSRGYTF
TRBV12-3/TRBV12-4	-	TRBJ1-6	-	TGTGCCGGCAGTTTAGAGAGACAGTTTGGCTCACCCCTCCACTTT	CAGSLERQFGSPLHF
TRBV5-1	-	TRBJ2-7	few	TGCGCCAGCAGTCTGGGGGGTCGCGGAAACTACGAGCAGTACTTC	CASSLGGRGNYEQYF
TRBV7-9	TRBD2	TRBJ2-1	few	TGTGCCAGCAGTTCTAGCGGGGGGTATAGCAATGAGCAGTTCTTC	CASSSSGGYSNEQFF
TRBV7-6	TRBD1	TRBJ1-1	-	TGTGCCAGCAGCTCGAGGGGGCGGGGAGTGAACACTGAAGCTTTCTTT	CASSSRGRGVNTEAFF
TRBV11-3	-	TRBJ1-2	-	TGTGCCAGCAGCCGGACAAGGGGGGATGGCTACACCTTC	CASSRTRGDGYTF
TRBV27	-	TRBJ1-1	-	TGTGCCAGCACTTCTGGGCCGCTTGAAGCTTTCTTT	CASTSGPLEAFF
TRBV29-1	-	TRBJ2-7	once	TGCAGCGTCATCGGGACTTCCTACGAGCAGTACTTC	CSVIGTSYEQYF
TRBV29-1	-	TRBJ2-5	-	TGCAGCGTTGCTGCTTGGAGCCAAGAGACCCAGTACTTC	CSVAAWSQETQYF
TRBV9	TRBD1	TRBJ1-1	few	TGTGCCAGCAGTGTTGGGACAGACACTGAAGCTTTCTTT	CASSVGTDTEAFF
TRBV11-2	TRBD1	TRBJ2-7	-	TGTGCCAGCAGCGTAAGGGACAGGGAACACGAGCAGTACTTC	CASSVRDREHEQYF
TRBV12-3/TRBV12-4	-	TRBJ2-1	few	TGTGCCAGCAGTGTAGCCCCGGCCTACAATGAGCAGTTCTTC	CASSVAPAYNEQFF
TRBV2	TRBD1	TRBJ1-1	-	TGTGCCAGCACGTCGGGACAGGCTTCCAGAGCTTTCTTT	CASTSGQASRAFF
TRBV6-1	-	TRBJ2-7	few	TGTGCCAGCAGTGGCATCGGGGGCTACGAGCAGTACTTC	CASSGIGGYEQYF
TRBV27	-	TRBJ2-1	-	TGTGCCAGCAGTTTTTTTGGCTTTTCCTACAATGAGCAGTTCTTC	CASSFFGFSYNEQFF
TRBV11-2	TRBD2	TRBJ2-1	many	TGTGCCAGCAGCCCTCGGGGGGATGAGCAGTTCTTC	CASSPRGDEQFF
TRBV20-1	-	TRBJ1-5	many	TGCAGCGCTTCACAGGGAAGCAATCAGCCCCAGCATTTT	CSASQGSNQPQHF
TRBV6-2/TRBV6-3	TRBD2	TRBJ2-3	few	TGTGCCAGCAACGGGGGGACTAGCTTTCGCACAGATACGCAGTATTTT	CASNGGTSFRTDTQYF
TRBV6-1	-	TRBJ1-2	-	TGTGCCAGCAGTGAACTATGGGGGCCCGGATATGGCTACACCTTC	CASSELWGPGYGYTF
TRBV20-1	-	TRBJ1-6	-	TGCAGTGCTAATTTTGGGAGCTCCTATAATTCACCCCTCCACTTT	CSANFGSSYNSPLHF
TRBV6-1	TRBD2	TRBJ2-1	-	TGTGCCAGCAGTGAAATCTTCCCCAAGTCCCCAGCGGGAGGCTATGAGCAGTTCTTC	CASSEIFPKSPAGGYEQFF
TRBV7-6	TRBD2	TRBJ2-3	few	TGTGCCAGCAGCTTAGCGTTGCGGGGGGGTGACCTCAGCACAGATACGCAGTATTTT	CASSLALRGGDLSTDTQYF
TRBV7-6	-	TRBJ2-3	-	TGTGCCAGCAGCCGAGGGAACTTCGACCCAAACACAGATACGCAGTATTTT	CASSRGNFDPNTDTQYF
TRBV11-2	-	TRBJ2-5	-	TGTGCCAGCAGCATCAGGGCTGGTGAGGAAGAGACCCAGTACTTC	CASSIRAGEEETQYF
TRBV9	-	TRBJ2-1	-	TGTGCCAGCAGCGTAGCGGGAGTCCTTAAGGAGCAGTTCTTC	CASSVAGVLKEQFF
TRBV20-1	-	TRBJ2-1	-	TGCAGTGCTAGTGCCGGGACACTCGTTTACAATGAGCAGTTCTTC	CSASAGTLVYNEQFF
TRBV6-5	-	TRBJ1-2	-	TGTGCCAGCAGTTACGGCTACGGGGGGAGTAACTATGGCTACACCTTC	CASSYGYGGSNYGYTF
TRBV20-1	-	TRBJ2-3	-	TGCAGTGCTAGGGCCGGGGGGCCCACAGATACGCAGTATTTT	CSARAGGPTDTQYF
TRBV7-3	-	TRBJ1-2	-	TGTGCCAGCAGCCCCGGGCCCTATAACTATGGCTACACCTTC	CASSPGPYNYGYTF
TRBV5-1	-	TRBJ1-5	-	TGCGCCAGCAGCTTGGGCCCGGATAGCAATCAGCCCCAGCATTTT	CASSLGPDSNQPQHF
TRBV27	TRBD1	TRBJ1-2	-	TGTGCCAGCAGTCCCTCCCGGGACAGGGGATTAGCTAACTATGGCTACACCTTC	CASSPSRDRGLANYGYTF
TRBV20-1	TRBD1	TRBJ1-5	-	TGCAATGCTAGTGGAAGGACAGGGGGCTATCAGCCCCAGCATTTT	CNASGRTGGYQPQHF
TRBV4-2	-	TRBJ2-1	-	TGTGTCAGCAGCCAAGGTGGAGTGGGTTTGTACAATGAGCAGTTCTTC	CVSSQGGVGLYNEQFF
TRBV7-2	TRBD1	TRBJ2-7	many	TGTGCCAGCAGCTTAGGACAGGGATTTTACGAGCAGTACTTC	CASSLGQGFYEQYF
TRBV6-2/TRBV6-3	-	TRBJ2-7	few	TGTGCCAGCAGTTACTCCCCCTATGAGGGGTTCTCCTACGAGCAGTACTTC	CASSYSPYEGFSYEQYF
TRBV24-1	TRBD1	TRBJ2-5	-	TGTGCCACCGGCTCCACCGGGACAGGGGATAGCCAGACCCAGTACTTC	CATGSTGTGDSQTQYF
TRBV20-1	-	TRBJ2-1	-	TGCAGTGCTAGCCGAGGGGACTACAATGAGCAGTTCTTC	CSASRGDYNEQFF
TRBV27	TRBD2	TRBJ2-5	-	TGTGCCAGCAGTACAGGACTAGTGCTAACCCAAGAGACCCAGTACTTC	CASSTGLVLTQETQYF